The rows below give T cell receptor beta chains drawn from one sample of a study of OX40 agonist ivuxolimab in advanced cancers. The table came from immunoSEQ multiplex PCR; TCRdb's copy has only in-frame clones and leaves some out. The sample yields 60,000 to 75,000 clones, about 94% seen once. The sequencing used CD4+ or CD8+ T cells sorted from blood, collected in a trial of the OX40 agonist ivuxolimab. The receptor set was obtained from an adult with an advanced solid tumor such as melanoma, head and neck, liver or kidney cancer. Each CDR3 is given with its conserved first and last residue. Each record gives: J gene, D gene, clone size, V gene, CDR3 length, CDR3 DNA, CDR3 protein. D genes are given only for firm matches. Clone size is stated in some rows and not others, as once, few, many or a class when expanded.

TRBJ2-7,-,few,TRBV9,16,TGTGCCAGCAGCGTAACGTCCGGGGACCCCTCCTACGAGCAGTACTTC,CASSVTSGDPSYEQYF
TRBJ1-2,TRBD1,-,TRBV12-5,14,TGTGCTAGTGGCACGACAGGGGGCACGGATGGCTACACCTTC,CASGTTGGTDGYTF
TRBJ2-7,-,-,TRBV5-6,14,TGTGCCAGCAGCTTGGGGGACATGCTCTACGAGCAGTACTTC,CASSLGDMLYEQYF
TRBJ1-3,-,once,TRBV13,15,TGTGCCAGCAGCTTAGGACAGGCTACTGGAAACACCATATATTTT,CASSLGQATGNTIYF
TRBJ2-3,TRBD2,-,TRBV5-5,16,TGTGCCAGCATCCCCCGGGGGGGATACGGCACAGATACGCAGTATTTT,CASIPRGGYGTDTQYF
TRBJ2-3,-,-,TRBV5-6,16,TGTGCCAGCAGCCAGGGGCTCGGGTATCGCACAGATACGCAGTATTTT,CASSQGLGYRTDTQYF
TRBJ1-1,TRBD1,few,TRBV9,16,TGTGCCAGCAGCGTGGAGGATACAGGGGCGCTTGCTGAAGCTTTCTTT,CASSVEDTGALAEAFF
TRBJ2-1,-,-,TRBV5-1,12,TGCGCCACCTCCGGACTTCCCAATGAGCAGTTCTTC,CATSGLPNEQFF
TRBJ1-2,-,-,TRBV15,19,TGTGCCACCAGCAGAGATCGTATTCTGGCAGGTAACTCGGTGAATGGCTACACCTTC,CATSRDRILAGNSVNGYTF
TRBJ2-1,TRBD1,-,TRBV27,16,TGTGCCAGCAGTCGCTGGACAGGGGGCTCCTACAATGAGCAGTTCTTC,CASSRWTGGSYNEQFF
TRBJ2-1,TRBD2,-,TRBV28,15,TGTGCCAGCAGCCCTAAGCGGGAGTTCTACAATGAGCAGTTCTTC,CASSPKREFYNEQFF
TRBJ2-1,-,-,TRBV18,20,TGTGCCAGCTCACCACTTTGGGATCGCCAACTAGTGCGATGGGACAATGAGCAGTTCTTC,CASSPLWDRQLVRWDNEQFF
TRBJ2-7,-,-,TRBV4-2,11,TGTGCCAGCAGCCAAGAGAACGAGCAGTACTTC,CASSQENEQYF
TRBJ2-4,-,-,TRBV14,15,TGTGCCAGCAGCCAAGAGATCGGGGGAAGAAACATTCAGTACTTC,CASSQEIGGRNIQYF
TRBJ2-7,TRBD1,-,TRBV9,14,TGTGCCAGCAGCCCGGGACAGGGAGCCTACGAGCAGTACTTC,CASSPGQGAYEQYF
TRBJ2-3,TRBD2,-,TRBV19,15,TGTGCCAGTAGTATCTTTGCGGGAGGAACAGATACGCAGTATTTT,CASSIFAGGTDTQYF
TRBJ2-7,TRBD2,-,TRBV2,15,TGTGCCAGCAGTGACCCGGGACTACCTTCCTACGAGCAGTACTTC,CASSDPGLPSYEQYF
TRBJ2-7,TRBD2,-,TRBV4-1,15,TGCGCCAGCAGCCAAGCGGGAGGGGTCTCCTACGAGCAGTACTTC,CASSQAGGVSYEQYF
TRBJ1-1,-,medium-sized,TRBV9,17,TGTGCCAGCAGCGTAGAGGATTATCCACTCATGAACACTGAAGCTTTCTTT,CASSVEDYPLMNTEAFF
TRBJ1-2,TRBD1,-,TRBV30,12,TGTGCCTGGAGTAGGACAGGGAACGGCTACACCTTC,CAWSRTGNGYTF
TRBJ2-7,TRBD1,-,TRBV10-3,14,TGTGCCATCAGTGAGCAGGGGACAGCCTACGAGCAGTACTTC,CAISEQGTAYEQYF
TRBJ2-2,-,-,TRBV10-3,13,TGTGCCATCAACCCTGGGGACACCGGGGAGCTGTTTTTT,CAINPGDTGELFF
TRBJ2-7,-,-,TRBV7-2,14,TGTGCCAGCAGCTCCGGAGGGAGCTCCTACGAGCAGTACTTC,CASSSGGSSYEQYF
TRBJ1-2,-,-,TRBV5-6,15,TGTGCCAGCAGCTTTGGCGTGGGACAAGCCTATGGCTACACCTTC,CASSFGVGQAYGYTF
TRBJ2-5,-,-,TRBV12-5,15,TGTGCTAGTGGTTCCCCGTTAGAGCTAATAGAGACCCAGTACTTC,CASGSPLELIETQYF
TRBJ2-4,TRBD2,-,TRBV7-2,17,TGTGCCAGCAGCTGGCAATGGGATCTTAGCGGGAGAGACATTCAGTACTTC,CASSWQWDLSGRDIQYF
TRBJ2-2,-,-,TRBV27,15,TGTGCCAGCAGTTCACCCCTGATAAACACCGGGGAGCTGTTTTTT,CASSSPLINTGELFF
TRBJ2-3,-,-,TRBV13,16,TGTGCCAGCAGCTCCTTTATCCAGGGAGGAACAGATACGCAGTATTTT,CASSSFIQGGTDTQYF